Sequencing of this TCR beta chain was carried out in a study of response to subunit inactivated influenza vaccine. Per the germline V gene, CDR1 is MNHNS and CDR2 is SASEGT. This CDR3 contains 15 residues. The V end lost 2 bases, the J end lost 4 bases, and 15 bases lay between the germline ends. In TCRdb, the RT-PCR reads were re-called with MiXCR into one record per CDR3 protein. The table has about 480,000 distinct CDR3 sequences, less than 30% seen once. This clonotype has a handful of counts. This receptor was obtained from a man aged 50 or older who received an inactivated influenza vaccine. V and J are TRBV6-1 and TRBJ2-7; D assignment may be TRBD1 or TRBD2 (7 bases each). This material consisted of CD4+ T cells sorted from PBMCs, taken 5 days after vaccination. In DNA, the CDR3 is TGTGCCAGCAGTGAACGGGGAGGGGGCTTTTACGAGCAGTACTTC. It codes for CASSERGGGFYEQYF.